The T cell receptor (beta chain) under discussion was sequenced for a study of blood T cell repertoires in COVID-19. Cohorts were assigned according to the clinical history that participants reported. Germline V gives CDR1 PRHDT, CDR2 FYEKMQ (reference sequence). V was pared by 2 bases and J by 1 base, with 8 bases between. This CDR3 is 14 amino acids long. Original methodology: Reference gene primer amplification in the assay estimated nucleated cell counts. Here immunoSEQ multiplex PCR was the method, and the copy in TCRdb shows in-frame clones only, minus some. V and J calls and clone size follow that table, whereas D and trimming were derived from the DNA. The data show approximately 300,000 clones, around 86% seen once.

The source is a woman younger than 35 who had recovered from COVID-19. The V gene is TRBV13, the J gene TRBJ1-1; TRBD1 might be the D (5 bases). Sequenced material: PBMCs or T cells enriched from blood (not recorded which). The CDR3 region is CASSLRQRNTEAFF. CDR3 bases: TGTGCCAGCAGCTTAAGACAGCGGAACACTGAAGCTTTCTTT.